The source of this T cell receptor (beta chain) is a study of graft-versus-host responses after intestinal transplantation (dated by TCRdb to the early 2020s). About the full investigation: Recipients received multivisceral, liver-intestinal, or isolated intestinal transplants. All recipients received anti-thymocyte globulin induction followed by maintenance tacrolimus and steroids for three to four years. After intestinal transplantation, graft-versus-host and host-versus-graft alloreactive T cell clones in the graft, circulation and bone marrow were tracked using bulk TCR-beta CDR3 sequencing. Alloreactive clones were identified by sequencing pre-transplant mixed lymphocyte reaction products and comparing them with unstimulated pre-transplant donor and recipient T cells. A cohort of some 24 intestinal transplant recipients, including one retransplant, was enrolled, and 3 patients lacking pretransplant specimens were excluded. A peak of at least 4% donor T cells among recipient peripheral blood mononuclear cells was the definition used for donor T cell macrochimerism. Samples from a few later patients were sequenced in-house on an Illumina MiSeq with MiXCR processing rather than by the commercial service. Study-wide conclusions, independent of this receptor: The relatively low number and heterogeneity of intestinal transplant patients limited the conclusions. Early after transplant, peak levels of circulating GvH clones were found to be associated with declines in HvG clones. In patients with donor T cell macrochimerism, the allografts had high GvH to HvG T cell clonal ratios. GvH clones were found in recipient bone marrow, and some of the GvH clones appeared earlier in ileal mucosa or blood, which is consistent with an intestinal mucosal origin.

The time point label of this sample denotes: cells obtained before transplantation from donor or recipient. CD3+CD4+ and CD3+CD8+ populations were FACS-sorted from unstimulated pre-transplant donor and recipient cells taken from spleen or lymph nodes. Receptor amplification or capture employed the immunoSEQ multiplex PCR assay. For most patients, genomic DNA was isolated using the Qiagen DNeasy Blood and Tissue Kit and was shipped frozen to Adaptive Biotechnologies for TCR sequencing. Adaptive Biotechnologies carried out high-throughput TCR-beta CDR3 sequencing of genomic DNA for most patients. On the study's bioinformatics: Adaptive's ImmunoSEQ software was the source of the TCR sequencing data for around 20 patients, while a few other patients were processed with MiXCR and VDJtools. To correct CD4 versus CD8 sorting errors, sequences present in both subsets at a frequency ratio below 5:1 were removed. CDR3 nucleotide sequences shared by donor and recipient were removed because the origin of these sequences could not be assigned. To count as alloreactive, a clone needed at least 2-fold expansion over unstimulated cells and a minimum CFSE-low frequency of 0.002% (template counts) or 0.001% (read counts). A clone was considered mappable if detected in the sequenced pre-transplant spleen, lymph node, or MLR CFSE-low populations of the donor or recipient. The cumulative frequency of alloreactive clones was calculated as a percentage of all sequences, weighted by copy number. TCRdb carries this immuneACCESS record with in-frame sequences only. Its versions omit some clonotypes, under half of them owing to an unresolved V gene in the studies checked, with the rest unexplained. D and trimming come from the DNA, and the V and J calls and clone size come from that table. The sample records around 88,000 clones, roughly four fifths of which are singletons. The ten largest clones take up 15% to 20% of the sample.

This clone was counted between two and nine times. Its antigen target is currently unknown. No base quality values were provided; no much bigger clone lies one nucleotide off. V is trimmed back by 5 bases and J by 3 bases, and the junction contains 16 bases that no gene match accounts for. From its cysteine to its phenylalanine, the CDR3 spans 19 amino acids. Only the CDR3 DNA is retained, 57 bases long and in frame from the first base. Reading the germline V gene (reference sequence) gives CDR1 PRHDT and CDR2 FYEKMQ. This receptor chain uses TRBV13 and TRBJ2-4, and 10 junctional nucleotides match TRBD2. The source of this sequence is a human donor who received an intestinal transplant. The sequences come from unstimulated CD8+ T cells sorted from spleen or lymph node cells, collected before intestinal transplant. The nucleotide sequence is given as TGTGCCAGCAGCCCCCAAAAGCGGGAGGGCGGAAAGGGCAAAAACATTCAGTACTTC. Translated, this gives CASSPQKREGGKGKNIQYF.